The sequence of this T cell receptor (beta chain) was determined in a study of identical twins. Germline V gives CDR1 SGHNT, CDR2 YYREEE (reference sequence). Trimming at V came to 4 bases and at J to 2 bases, leaving 7 bases not matched to a gene. The CDR3 is 16 residues long. TCRdb ran MiXCR on the 5' RACE reads and lists one entry per CDR3 protein. The sample records some 1,700,000 distinct CDR3 sequences, less than 40% being singletons. Notes on this clonotype: Its matching antigen is unknown.

Study-wide findings and caveats: Partly confounded zero-insertion analyses could result from invariant MAIT and iNKT cells.

The receptor comes from a newborn girl in good health. The rearrangement uses TRBV5-4 and TRBJ1-4, with TRBD1 matching over 8 bases. The sequenced sample consisted of cord blood. DNA for the CDR3: TGTGCCAGCAGCGCGGACAGGGCCCGGACTAATGAAAAACTGTTTTTT. It translates to CASSADRARTNEKLFF.